The source of this T cell receptor (beta chain) is a study of blood T cells in healthy people across ages. Findings and limits, study-wide: TCR beta diversity per million T cells fell roughly linearly with age.

A second PCR of about 6 to 11 cycles used a sample-barcoded 5' primer and a J-beta primer mix. TCRdb re-analysed the 5' RACE reads in MiXCR, keeping a single row per CDR3 protein. This table holds around 500,000 distinct CDR3 sequences, about 28% found once. This clonotype occurred a few times. The target antigen is unknown. The CDR3 length is 15 residues. The trim removed 3 bases at V and 5 bases at J, leaving 7 bases unmatched. The germline gives CDR1 LGHDT, CDR2 YNNKEL (reference sequence). These same data were also listed under a study on T cells of mothers and their children. That study reports: A second PCR was performed with the M1S primer. This primer added sample barcodes and 2-4 random nucleotides.

J is TRBJ2-5 and V is TRBV3-1, with 9 nucleotides matching TRBD2. The clonotype was recovered from a boy aged 2-9 years in good health. Sequencing was carried out using blood. The CDR3 DNA reads TGTGCCAGCAGCCAGACTAGCGGCACCCTTGAGACCCAGTACTTC. This translates into CASSQTSGTLETQYF.